The following is a T cell receptor (beta chain) sequence with its context. Its antigen remains unidentified. The repertoire was sequenced with immunoSEQ multiplex PCR; TCRdb's copy has only in-frame clones and lacks some. Of millions of clones in the sample, roughly 92% were seen once. The data originate from a study of shared clonotypes between healthy human individuals. Study conclusions and caveats: Blood was the sole source, and tissue repertoires probably differ.

This CDR3 is 14 amino acids long. The V end was cut by 6 bases, the J end by 1 base, with 12 bases between. Germline lookup yields CDR1 MNHEY and CDR2 SVGAGI. Source material: naive CD4+ T cells sorted from blood. Regarding subset: CD45RA+ positively selected. The V and J genes are TRBV6-5 and TRBJ1-2; D might be TRBD1 (5 bases). This receptor was identified in a young man in good health. The CDR3 DNA reads as TGTGCCAGCAGCCCCGGGGGGGTTAACTATGGCTACACCTTC. Protein product: CASSPGGVNYGYTF.